What follows are 13 T cell receptor beta chains derived from one specimen sequenced in a study of cytomegalovirus exposure and HLA in healthy donors. PCR primers comprised 60 Vbeta and 13 Jbeta primers. Profiled with immunoSEQ multiplex PCR; TCRdb holds only in-frame clones, not every one. The sample carries roughly 160,000 clones, 80% recorded once. The sequenced material came from PBMCs. The receptors here all came from a male donor in good health and CMV-seronegative.

The chain employs TRBV5-1 and TRBJ1-1; 8 nucleotides match TRBD1. With 3 bases clipped from V and 5 bases from J, the junction kept 9 bases outside the gene matches. Germline V lookup: CDR1 SGHRS, CDR2 YFSETQ. The CDR3 contains 15 residues. The CDR3 nucleotides read TGCGCCAGCAGCTCCTTAAGACAGGGGTGGACTGAAGCTTTCTTT. It yields the protein CASSSLRQGWTEAFF. The complete variable domain, with remaining parts taken from reference TRBV5-1 and TRBJ1-1, reads KAGVTQTPRYLIKTRGQQVTLSCSPISGHRSVSWYQQTPGQGLQFLFEYFSETQRNKGNFPGRFSGRQFSNSRSEMNVSTLELGDSALYLCASSSLRQGWTEAFFGQGTRLTVV.

The V gene is TRBV2, the J gene TRBJ2-1; 14 nucleotides align to TRBD2. The CDR3 consists of 15 residues. Unmatched junction bases numbered 5, after V lost 4 bases and J lost 9 bases. Germline V CDR1 and CDR2: SNHLY, FYNNEI. The CDR3 DNA reads as TGTGCCAGCAGTGGACTAGCGGGGGGGCGGGGTGAGCAGTTCTTC. The encoded protein is CASSGLAGGRGEQFF.

As concerns this clone: This CDR3 is also generated by other DNA sequences in the sample. This chain joins TRBV18 and TRBJ1-1, with a weak D call TRBD1 (5 bases). The CDR3 sequence is 15 residues long. In germline, CDR1 is KGHSH, CDR2 LQKENI. The V gene lost 3 bases and the J gene lost 3 bases, with 14 bases spanning the gap. The CDR3 region has the DNA TGTGCCAGCTCACCCAACGAAGGGGCCGACACTGAAGCTTTCTTT. Translation gives CASSPNEGADTEAFF.

The chain has TRBV19 and TRBJ2-1; weak D call: TRBD2 (6 bases). Germline CDR1 and CDR2: LNHDA and SQIVND (reference sequence). This CDR3 has 14 amino acids. The V gene lost 3 bases and the J gene lost 5 bases, with 11 bases spanning the gap. In nucleotides, the CDR3 is TGTGCCAGTAGTATTCCGGGGGACCACAATGAGCAGTTCTTC. Protein: CASSIPGDHNEQFF.

The rearrangement uses TRBV5-6 and TRBJ2-5, with D perhaps TRBD1 (6 bases). CDR3 length: 13 residues. CDR1 and CDR2 (germline): SGHDT, YYEEEE. Trimming stripped 4 bases from V and 5 bases from J, with 12 bases between. The chain's CDR3 is CASSHRAVETQYF. The DNA of the CDR3 is TGTGCCAGCAGCCACAGGGCCGTGGAGACCCAGTACTTC.

J is TRBJ2-3 and V is TRBV6-5; 7 nucleotides agree with TRBD2. The CDR3 length is 13 residues. CDR1 MNHEY and CDR2 SVGAGI come from the germline V gene. V shed 11 bases, J shed 1 base, and the junction held 6 bases outside the gene matches. The CDR3 sequence is CAVKRGRTDTQYF. CDR3 bases: TGTGCCGTCAAGCGGGGCCGCACAGATACGCAGTATTTT.

The chain is built from TRBV5-1 and TRBJ1-6, with 7 bases matching TRBD1. V gave up 0 bases and J gave up 3 bases; unmatched junction bases: 3. The length of the CDR3 is 16 residues. Germline CDR1 SGHRS, CDR2 YFSETQ. This chain's CDR3 is CASSLAGTDYNSPLHF. The DNA for the CDR3 is TGCGCCAGCAGCTTGGCCGGGACAGACTATAATTCACCCCTCCACTTT.

This chain connects TRBV25-1 to TRBJ2-6, with D perhaps matching TRBD1 (5 bases). Germline CDR1 is MGHDK and CDR2 is SYGVNS. The CDR3 has 18 residues. Trimming took off 5 bases at V and 0 bases at J, with 17 bases between the two ends. The CDR3, as DNA: TGTGCCAGCAGTCCGGACGCAGGGTCGGGCTCTGGGGCCAACGTCCTGACTTTC. Encoded protein: CASSPDAGSGSGANVLTF.

This clone has just one count. The J gene is TRBJ1-3, the V gene TRBV30, with 7 bases lining up with TRBD1. With 6 bases clipped from V and 4 bases from J, the junction kept 9 bases outside the gene matches. This CDR3 is built from 14 residues. Per germline, CDR1 GTSNPN and CDR2 SVGIG (reference sequence). The CDR3 protein is CACTKGASGNTIYF. The CDR3 coding sequence is TGTGCCTGTACCAAGGGGGCTTCGGGAAACACCATATATTTT.

This clone has a handful of counts. The V gene is TRBV5-1, the J gene TRBJ1-6; tentative D call: TRBD1 (6 bases). CDR3 length: 17 amino acids. CDR1 is SGHRS, CDR2 YFSETQ, per germline. V was shortened by 4 bases and J by 6 bases, with 20 bases between the two germline ends. The CDR3 reads CASSTELSGVFNSPLHF. CDR3 DNA: TGCGCCAGCAGCACGGAACTGTCAGGGGTCTTTAATTCACCCCTCCACTTT.

This chain links TRBV11-1 with TRBJ2-1, with D possibly TRBD1 on 5 matching bases. The germline V gene encodes CDR1 SGHAT and CDR2 FQDESV (reference sequence). V was clipped by 2 bases and J by 9 bases, with 11 bases between them. The CDR3 has 13 amino acids. Written as DNA, the CDR3 is TGTGCCAGCAGCTTAATACAGGTGACTGAGCAGTTCTTC. Its protein product is CASSLIQVTEQFF. Filled out from reference TRBV11-1 and TRBJ2-1, the complete variable domain reads EAEVAQSPRYKITEKSQAVAFWCDPISGHATLYWYRQILGQGPELLVQFQDESVVDDSQLPKDRFSAERLKGVDSTLKIQPAELGDSAMYLCASSLIQVTEQFFGPGTRLTVL.

This clone showed up just once. The chain is built from TRBV9 and TRBJ2-1; 8 positions match TRBD1. The CDR3 sequence is 15 residues long. The trim removed 4 bases at V and 6 bases at J, leaving 9 bases unmatched. Germline V CDR1 and CDR2: SGDLS, YYNGEE. This CDR3 is CASSPLLGQGNEQFF. CDR3 nucleotide sequence: TGTGCCAGCAGCCCCCTCCTTGGACAGGGCAATGAGCAGTTCTTC.

The chain carries TRBV7-2 and TRBJ2-6, with D unresolved. The CDR3 sequence is 17 residues long. V was shortened by 1 base and J by 0 bases, with 10 bases between the two germline ends. Germline CDR1 is SGHTA and CDR2 is FQGNSA. The CDR3 region has the DNA TGTGCCAGCAGCTTAGTGGGCACCTACTCTGGGGCCAACGTCCTGACTTTC. It specifies CASSLVGTYSGANVLTF. Looking up the rest from reference TRBV7-2 and TRBJ2-6 gives the full variable domain: GAGVSQSPSNKVTEKGKDVELRCDPISGHTALYWYRQSLGQGLEFLIYFQGNSAPDKSGLPSDRFSAERTGGSVSTLTIQRTQQEDSAVYLCASSLVGTYSGANVLTFGAGSRLTVL.